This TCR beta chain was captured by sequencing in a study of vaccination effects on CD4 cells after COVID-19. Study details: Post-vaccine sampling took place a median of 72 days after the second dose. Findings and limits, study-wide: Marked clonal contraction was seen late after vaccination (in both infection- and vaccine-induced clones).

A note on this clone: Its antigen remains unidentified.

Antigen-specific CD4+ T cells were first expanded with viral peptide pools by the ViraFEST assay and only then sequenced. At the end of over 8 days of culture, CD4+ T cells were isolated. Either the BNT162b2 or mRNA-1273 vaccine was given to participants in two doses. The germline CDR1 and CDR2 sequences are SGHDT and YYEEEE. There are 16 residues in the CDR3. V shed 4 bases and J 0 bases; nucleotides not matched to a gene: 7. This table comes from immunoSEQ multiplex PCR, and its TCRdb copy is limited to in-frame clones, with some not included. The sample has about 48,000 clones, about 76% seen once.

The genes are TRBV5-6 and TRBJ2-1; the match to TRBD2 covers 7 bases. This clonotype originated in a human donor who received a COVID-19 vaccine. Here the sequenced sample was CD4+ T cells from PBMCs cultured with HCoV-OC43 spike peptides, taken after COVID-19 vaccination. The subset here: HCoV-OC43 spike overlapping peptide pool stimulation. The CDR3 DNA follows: TGTGCCAGCAGCGACAGCGGGACGGGCTCCTACAATGAGCAGTTCTTC. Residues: CASSDSGTGSYNEQFF.